This section outlines one T cell receptor (beta chain) sequence together with its context. The antigen remains undetermined. All the people who gave samples were healthy bone marrow donors. The PCR employed 60 Vbeta primers together with 13 Jbeta primers. Here immunoSEQ multiplex PCR was the method, and the copy in TCRdb shows in-frame clones only, minus some. The sample has about 160,000 clones, roughly 80% seen once. This sample stems from a study of cytomegalovirus exposure and HLA in healthy donors. Study-wide context: HLA-typed donors were the source of around 85 million unique TCRs held in an early data release.

The CDR3 runs 14 residues. Germline CDR1 reads SGHNT; CDR2 reads YYREEE (reference sequence). The germline V and J ends were trimmed by 4 bases and 6 bases, with 13 bases remaining between them. Study-wide results and caveats: There was a cluster of highly shared sequence variants that was likely a sequencing artifact.

This TCR derives from a boy younger than 10 in good health and CMV-seronegative. The sample was PBMCs. The chain employs TRBV5-4 and TRBJ1-4; D is possibly TRBD1 (6 bases). CDR3 amino acids: CASSPGVGDEKLFF. The CDR3 DNA reads as TGTGCCAGCAGCCCAGGGGTAGGGGATGAAAAACTGTTTTTT. The full variable domain, rest sourced from reference TRBV5-4 and TRBJ1-4, is ETGVTQSPTHLIKTRGQQVTLRCSSQSGHNTVSWYQQALGQGPQFIFQYYREEENGRGNFPPRFSGLQFPNYSSELNVNALELDDSALYLCASSPGVGDEKLFFGSGTQLSVL.